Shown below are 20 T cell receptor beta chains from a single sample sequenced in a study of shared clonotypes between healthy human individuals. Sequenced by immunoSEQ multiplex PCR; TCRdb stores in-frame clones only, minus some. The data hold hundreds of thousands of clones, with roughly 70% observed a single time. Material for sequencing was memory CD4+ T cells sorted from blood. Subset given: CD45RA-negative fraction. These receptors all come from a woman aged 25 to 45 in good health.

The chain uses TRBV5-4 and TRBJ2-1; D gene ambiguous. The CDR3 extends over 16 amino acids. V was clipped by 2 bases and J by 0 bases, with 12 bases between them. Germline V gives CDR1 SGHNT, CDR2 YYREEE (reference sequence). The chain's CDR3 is CASSFPNSGSYNEQFF. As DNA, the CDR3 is TGTGCCAGCAGCTTTCCGAACTCCGGCTCCTACAATGAGCAGTTCTTC.

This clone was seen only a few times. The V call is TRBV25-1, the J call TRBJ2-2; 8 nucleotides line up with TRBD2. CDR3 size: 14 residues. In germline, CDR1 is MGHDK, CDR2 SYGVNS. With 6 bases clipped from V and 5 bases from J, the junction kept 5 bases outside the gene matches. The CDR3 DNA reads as TGTGCCAGCAGACCCGGCGGGGGGACCGGGGAGCTGTTTTTT. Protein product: CASRPGGGTGELFF.

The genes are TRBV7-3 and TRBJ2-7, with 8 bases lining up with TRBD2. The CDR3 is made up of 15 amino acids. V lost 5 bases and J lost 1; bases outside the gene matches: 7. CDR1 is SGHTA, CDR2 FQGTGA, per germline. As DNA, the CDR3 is TGTGCCAGCAGCACGGAAGCGGGAGCGTCCTACGAGCAGTACTTC. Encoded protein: CASSTEAGASYEQYF.

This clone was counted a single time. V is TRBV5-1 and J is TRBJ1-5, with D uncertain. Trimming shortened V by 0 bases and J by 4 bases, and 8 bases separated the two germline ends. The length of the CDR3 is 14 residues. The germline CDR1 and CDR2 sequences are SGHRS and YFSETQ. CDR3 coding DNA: TGCGCCAGCAGCTTGGACGGATTAAATCAGCCCCAGCATTTT. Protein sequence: CASSLDGLNQPQHF.

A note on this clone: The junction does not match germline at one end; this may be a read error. The CDR3 coding sequence is TGCGCCAGCAGCCAGCGGGCCGTAGCTAACTATGGCTACACCTTC. Its translation is CASSQRAVANYGYTF. V usage is TRBV7-7 and J usage is TRBJ1-2, with D unresolved. CDR3 length: 15 residues. In germline, CDR1 is SSHAT, CDR2 FNYEAQ (reference sequence).

The CDR3 sequence is CASSLGLGSRPEQFF. The DNA for the CDR3 is TGTGCCAGCAGTTTAGGCCTTGGGAGCAGACCTGAGCAGTTCTTC. The rearrangement joins TRBV28 to TRBJ2-1, with a possible D match to TRBD2 (5 bases). The CDR3 totals 15 residues. The ends were cut back, 2 bases at V and 9 bases at J, with 17 bases in the middle. CDR1 and CDR2 (germline): MDHEN, SYDVKM.

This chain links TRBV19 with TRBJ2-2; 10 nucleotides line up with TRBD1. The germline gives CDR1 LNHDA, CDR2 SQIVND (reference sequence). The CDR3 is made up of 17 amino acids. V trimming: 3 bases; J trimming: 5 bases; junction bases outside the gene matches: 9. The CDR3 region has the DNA TGTGCCAGTAGTATGGATCGGGGACAGGGGATGACCGGGGAGCTGTTTTTT. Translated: CASSMDRGQGMTGELFF.

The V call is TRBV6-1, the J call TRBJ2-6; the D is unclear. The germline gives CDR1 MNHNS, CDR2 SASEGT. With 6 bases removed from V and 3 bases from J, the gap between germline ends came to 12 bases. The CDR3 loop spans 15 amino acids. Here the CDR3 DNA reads TGTGCCAGCAGGGCAACGGTTGGTGGGGCCAACGTCCTGACTTTC. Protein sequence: CASRATVGGANVLTF.

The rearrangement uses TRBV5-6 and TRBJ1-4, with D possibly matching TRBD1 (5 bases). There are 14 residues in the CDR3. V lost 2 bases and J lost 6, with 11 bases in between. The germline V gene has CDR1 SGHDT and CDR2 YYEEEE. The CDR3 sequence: CASSFDSVYEKLFF. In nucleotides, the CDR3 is TGTGCCAGCAGCTTCGACAGTGTGTATGAAAAACTGTTTTTT. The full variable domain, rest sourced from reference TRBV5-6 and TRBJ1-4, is DAGVTQSPTHLIKTRGQQVTLRCSPKSGHDTVSWYQQALGQGPQFIFQYYEEEERQRGNFPDRFSGHQFPNYSSELNVNALLLGDSALYLCASSFDSVYEKLFFGSGTQLSVL.

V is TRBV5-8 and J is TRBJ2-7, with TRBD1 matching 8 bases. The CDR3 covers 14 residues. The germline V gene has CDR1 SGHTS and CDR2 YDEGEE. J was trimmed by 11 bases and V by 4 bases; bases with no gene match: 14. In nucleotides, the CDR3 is TGTGCCAGCAGCCCGAGGACAGGGACGTCTTGGAAGTACTTC. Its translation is CASSPRTGTSWKYF.

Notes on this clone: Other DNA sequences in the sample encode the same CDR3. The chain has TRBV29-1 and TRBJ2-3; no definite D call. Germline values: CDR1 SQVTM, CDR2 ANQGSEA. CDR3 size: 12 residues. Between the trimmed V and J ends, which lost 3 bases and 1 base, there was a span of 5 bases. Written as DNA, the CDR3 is TGCAGCGTTGACGGTGGCACAGATACGCAGTATTTT. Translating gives CSVDGGTDTQYF.

This CDR3 is CASSSAGPGTQYF. CDR3 DNA: TGTGCCAGCAGTTCAGCTGGCCCGGGGACCCAGTACTTC. This chain links TRBV27 with TRBJ2-5; D remains ambiguous. V lost 4 bases and J 7 bases, leaving 13 bases between the germline ends. CDR3 length: 13 residues. The V gene's germline CDR1 is MNHEY and CDR2 SMNVEV (reference sequence).

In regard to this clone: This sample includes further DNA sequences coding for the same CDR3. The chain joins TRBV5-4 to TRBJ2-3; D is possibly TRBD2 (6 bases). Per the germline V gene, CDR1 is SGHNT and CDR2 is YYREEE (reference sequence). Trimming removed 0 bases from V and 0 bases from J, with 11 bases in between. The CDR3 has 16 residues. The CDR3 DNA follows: TGTGCCAGCAGCTTGGGGGGAGGAGGGAGCACAGATACGCAGTATTTT. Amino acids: CASSLGGGGSTDTQYF.

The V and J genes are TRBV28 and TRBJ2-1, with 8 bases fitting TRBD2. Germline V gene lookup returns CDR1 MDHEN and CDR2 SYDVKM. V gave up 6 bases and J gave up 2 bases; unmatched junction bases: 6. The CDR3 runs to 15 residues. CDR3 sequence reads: CASSPSGSAYNEQFF. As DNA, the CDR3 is TGTGCCAGCAGCCCGAGCGGGAGTGCCTACAATGAGCAGTTCTTC.

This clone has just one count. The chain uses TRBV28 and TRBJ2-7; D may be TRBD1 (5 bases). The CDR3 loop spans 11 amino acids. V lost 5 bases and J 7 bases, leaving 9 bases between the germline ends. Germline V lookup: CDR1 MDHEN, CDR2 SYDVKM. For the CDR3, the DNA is TGTGCCAGCAGTCCCCCAGGGGAGCAGTACTTC. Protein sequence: CASSPPGEQYF.

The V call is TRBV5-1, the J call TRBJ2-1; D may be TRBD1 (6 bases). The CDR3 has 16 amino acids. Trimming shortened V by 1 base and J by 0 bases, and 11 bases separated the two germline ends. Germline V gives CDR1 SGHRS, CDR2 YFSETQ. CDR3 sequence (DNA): TGCGCCAGCAGCTTGAAACGGGACAACTCCTACAATGAGCAGTTCTTC. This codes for CASSLKRDNSYNEQFF.

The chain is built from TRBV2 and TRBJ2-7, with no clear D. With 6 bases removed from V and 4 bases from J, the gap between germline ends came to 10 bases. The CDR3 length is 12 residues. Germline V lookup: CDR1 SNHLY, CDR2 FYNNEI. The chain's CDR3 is CASRKSGYEQYF. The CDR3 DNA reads TGTGCCAGCAGAAAGAGTGGGTACGAGCAGTACTTC.

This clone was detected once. In DNA form, the CDR3 reads TGTGCCAGCAGTGACGACAGAATAGAGCCCCAGCATTTT. This encodes CASSDDRIEPQHF. V and J are TRBV2 and TRBJ1-5; weak D call: TRBD1 (5 bases). Germline loops: CDR1 SNHLY, CDR2 FYNNEI. The V and J ends lost 3 bases and 8 bases respectively, with 11 bases between them. This CDR3 comprises 13 residues.

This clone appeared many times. CDR3 coding DNA: TGTGCCAGCAGCAAGCGAGGGGGCGACTATGGCTACACCTTC. Encoded protein: CASSKRGGDYGYTF. The chain is built from TRBV7-6 and TRBJ1-2; 7 bases are a match to TRBD1. Trimming took 5 bases from V and 3 from J; bases not matched to a gene: 6. From germline, CDR1 is SGHVS and CDR2 FNYEAQ. This CDR3 spans 14 amino acids.

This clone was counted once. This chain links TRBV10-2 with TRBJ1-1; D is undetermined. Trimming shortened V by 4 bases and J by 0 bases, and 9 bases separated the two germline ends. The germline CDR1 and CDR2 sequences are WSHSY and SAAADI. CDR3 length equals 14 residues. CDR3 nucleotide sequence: TGCGCCAGCAGTGGACAAGCGATGAACACTGAAGCTTTCTTT. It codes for CASSGQAMNTEAFF.